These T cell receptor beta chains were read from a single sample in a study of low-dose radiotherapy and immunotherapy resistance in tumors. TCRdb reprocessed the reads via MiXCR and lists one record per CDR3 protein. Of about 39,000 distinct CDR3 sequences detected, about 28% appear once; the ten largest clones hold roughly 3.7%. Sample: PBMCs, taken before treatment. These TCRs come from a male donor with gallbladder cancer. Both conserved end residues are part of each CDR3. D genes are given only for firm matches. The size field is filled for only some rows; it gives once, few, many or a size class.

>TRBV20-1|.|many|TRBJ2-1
CSARKGYNEQFF
TGCAGTGCGAGGAAGGGATACAATGAGCAGTTCTTC
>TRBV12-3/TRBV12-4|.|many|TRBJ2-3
CASSFRRTDTQYF
TGTGCCAGCAGTTTTCGGAGAACAGATACGCAGTATTTT
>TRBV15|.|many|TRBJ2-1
CATSRDRWGYEQFF
TGTGCCACCAGCAGAGATCGGTGGGGCTATGAGCAGTTCTTC
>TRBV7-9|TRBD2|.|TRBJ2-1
CASSRTSGNYNEQFF
TGTGCCAGCAGCCGGACTAGCGGGAACTACAATGAGCAGTTCTTC
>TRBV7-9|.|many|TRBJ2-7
CASSLGTGTPFEQYF
TGTGCCAGCAGCTTAGGTACCGGGACCCCTTTCGAGCAGTACTTC
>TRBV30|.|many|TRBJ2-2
CAWDTGTYNTGELFF
TGTGCCTGGGATACCGGGACGTATAACACCGGGGAGCTGTTTTTT
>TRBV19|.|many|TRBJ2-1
CASGANSYNEQFF
TGTGCCAGTGGGGCCAACTCCTACAATGAGCAGTTCTTC
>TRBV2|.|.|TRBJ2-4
CASGIRGDIQYF
TGTGCCAGCGGGATAAGGGGAGACATTCAGTACTTC
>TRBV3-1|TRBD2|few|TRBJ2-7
CASSTGGPYEQYF
TGTGCCAGCAGTACGGGGGGGCCCTACGAGCAGTACTTC
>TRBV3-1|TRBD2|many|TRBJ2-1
CASSQALAGGVNEQFF
TGTGCCAGCAGCCAAGCTCTAGCGGGAGGGGTCAATGAGCAGTTCTTC
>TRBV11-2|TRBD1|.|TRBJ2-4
CASSLAQGASKNIQYF
TGTGCCAGCAGCTTAGCGCAGGGGGCGAGCAAAAACATTCAGTACTTC
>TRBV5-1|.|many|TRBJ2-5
CASSQGARETQYF
TGCGCCAGCAGCCAAGGGGCCCGGGAGACCCAGTACTTC
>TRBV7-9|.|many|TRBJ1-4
CASSLASGFSNEKLFF
TGTGCCAGCAGCTTAGCCTCGGGATTTTCTAATGAAAAACTGTTTTTT
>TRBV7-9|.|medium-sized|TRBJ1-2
CASSFEGSGYTF
TGTGCCAGCAGCTTCGAGGGGTCCGGCTACACCTTC
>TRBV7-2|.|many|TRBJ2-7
CASSPRDASYEQYF
TGTGCCAGCAGCCCCCGGGACGCCTCCTACGAGCAGTACTTC
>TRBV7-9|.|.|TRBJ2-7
CASLWDGSSYEQYF
TGTGCCAGTCTCTGGGACGGCAGCTCCTACGAGCAGTACTTC
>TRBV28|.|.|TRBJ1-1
CASRIRGKLNTEAFF
TGTGCCAGCAGAATCCGGGGCAAATTGAACACTGAAGCTTTCTTT
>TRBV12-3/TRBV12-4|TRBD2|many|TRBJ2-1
CASSLKGTSGGAINEQFF
TGTGCCAGCAGTCTTAAGGGGACTAGCGGGGGGGCCATCAATGAGCAGTTCTTC
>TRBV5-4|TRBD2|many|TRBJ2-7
CASSAGLAGELAYEQYF
TGTGCCAGCAGCGCGGGACTAGCGGGGGAGCTCGCCTACGAGCAGTACTTC
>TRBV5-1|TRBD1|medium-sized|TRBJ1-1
CASSWRQGGTEAFF
TGCGCCAGCAGCTGGAGACAGGGGGGCACTGAAGCTTTCTTT
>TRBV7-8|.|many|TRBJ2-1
CASSLDRANEQFF
TGTGCCAGCAGCTTAGACAGGGCTAATGAGCAGTTCTTC
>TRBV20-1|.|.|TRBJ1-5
CSAQEIQGLRQPQHF
TGCAGTGCTCAAGAAATCCAGGGGTTAAGACAGCCCCAGCATTTT
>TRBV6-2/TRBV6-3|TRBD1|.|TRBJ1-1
CASSYSGQGGTEAFF
TGTGCCAGCAGTTACTCTGGACAGGGAGGTACTGAAGCTTTCTTT
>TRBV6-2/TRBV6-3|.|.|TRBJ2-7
CASSHRDFLGEQYF
TGTGCCAGCAGTCACCGGGATTTCCTAGGGGAGCAGTACTTC
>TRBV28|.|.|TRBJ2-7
CASSIQAFEQYF
TGTGCCAGCAGTATTCAGGCGTTCGAGCAGTACTTC
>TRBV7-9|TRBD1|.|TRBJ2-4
CASSSWTGSKNIQYF
TGTGCCAGCAGCTCTTGGACAGGCAGCAAAAACATTCAGTACTTC
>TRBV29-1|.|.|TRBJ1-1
CSGPGPEAFF
TGCAGCGGCCCGGGGCCTGAAGCTTTCTTT
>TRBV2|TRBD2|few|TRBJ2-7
CASSETSGSVYEQYF
TGTGCCAGCAGCGAGACTAGCGGGAGTGTTTACGAGCAGTACTTC
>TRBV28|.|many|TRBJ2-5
CASSFGTSWQETQYF
TGTGCCAGCAGTTTTGGGACATCATGGCAAGAGACCCAGTACTTC
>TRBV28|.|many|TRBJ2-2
CASLAGTSNTGELFF
TGTGCCAGCCTGGCCGGGACTTCGAACACCGGGGAGCTGTTTTTT
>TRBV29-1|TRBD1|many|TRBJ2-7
CSAQGDRGPYEQYF
TGCAGCGCCCAGGGTGACAGGGGGCCGTACGAGCAGTACTTC
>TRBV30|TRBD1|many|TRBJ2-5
CAWSVGGTGGETQYF
TGTGCCTGGAGTGTAGGGGGAACAGGGGGAGAGACCCAGTACTTC
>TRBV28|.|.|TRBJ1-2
CATKQYGYTF
TGTGCCACGAAGCAGTATGGCTACACCTTC
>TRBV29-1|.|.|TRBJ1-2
CSVEQGRNYGYTF
TGCAGCGTTGAACAGGGAAGGAACTATGGCTACACCTTC
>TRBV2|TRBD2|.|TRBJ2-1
CASGGGGRISSYNEQFF
TGTGCCAGCGGGGGGGGAGGGAGGATAAGCTCCTACAATGAGCAGTTCTTC
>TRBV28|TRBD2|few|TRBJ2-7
CASSEGLPGKQYF
TGTGCCAGCAGTGAGGGACTACCAGGAAAGCAGTACTTC
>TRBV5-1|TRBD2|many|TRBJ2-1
CASSSSPGTSGRNEQFF
TGCGCCAGCAGCTCGAGCCCCGGGACTAGCGGGAGAAATGAGCAGTTCTTC
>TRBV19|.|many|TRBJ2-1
CASSIALMGGAEQFF
TGTGCCAGTAGTATAGCCTTGATGGGGGGGGCTGAGCAGTTCTTC
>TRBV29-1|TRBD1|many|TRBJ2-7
CSVKPGQGSYEQYF
TGCAGCGTCAAACCGGGACAGGGGAGTTACGAGCAGTACTTC
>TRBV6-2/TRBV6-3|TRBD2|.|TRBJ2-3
CASSEMASGGAYQDTQYF
TGTGCCAGCAGTGAAATGGCTAGCGGGGGGGCTTACCAAGATACGCAGTATTTT
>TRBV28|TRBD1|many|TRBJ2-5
CASSPYGDRGAGTQYF
TGTGCCAGCAGTCCATACGGGGACAGGGGGGCAGGGACCCAGTACTTC
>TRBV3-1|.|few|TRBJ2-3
CASSPSGGGTDTQYF
TGTGCCAGCAGCCCCTCGGGGGGCGGAACAGATACGCAGTATTTT
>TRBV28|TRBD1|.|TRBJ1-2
CASILQGYGYTF
TGTGCCAGCATCCTACAGGGGTATGGCTACACCTTC
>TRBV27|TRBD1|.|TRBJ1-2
CASSLFLWDRDGYTF
TGTGCCAGCAGTTTATTCCTATGGGACAGGGATGGCTACACCTTC
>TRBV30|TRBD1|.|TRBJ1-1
CAWRPQGPRTEAFF
TGTGCCTGGAGGCCACAGGGGCCGCGGACTGAAGCTTTCTTT
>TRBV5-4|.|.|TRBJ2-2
CASNEPRGNTGELFF
TGTGCCAGTAACGAACCGCGAGGGAACACCGGGGAGCTGTTTTTT
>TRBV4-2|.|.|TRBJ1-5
CASSLNQPQHF
TGTGCCAGCAGCCTCAATCAGCCCCAGCATTTT
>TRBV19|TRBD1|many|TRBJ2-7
CASSTPGDSRYEQYF
TGTGCCAGTAGCACACCCGGGGACAGTAGGTACGAGCAGTACTTC
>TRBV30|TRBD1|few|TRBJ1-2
CAWSRDRPYGYTF
TGTGCCTGGAGCCGGGACAGACCCTATGGCTACACCTTC
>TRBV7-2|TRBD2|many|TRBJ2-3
CASSLQGLAGGYLDTQYF
TGTGCCAGCAGCTTACAGGGACTAGCGGGAGGGTACTTAGATACGCAGTATTTT
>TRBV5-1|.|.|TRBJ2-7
CASKSAGTYEQYF
TGCGCCAGCAAGTCCGCAGGGACCTACGAGCAGTACTTC
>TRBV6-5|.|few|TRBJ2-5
CASNLQGGETQYF
TGTGCCAGCAACCTACAGGGTGGCGAGACCCAGTACTTC
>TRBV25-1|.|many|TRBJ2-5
CASSETARAETQYF
TGTGCCAGCAGTGAGACTGCTAGGGCTGAGACCCAGTACTTC
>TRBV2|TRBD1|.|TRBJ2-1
CASRQGSSYNEQFF
TGTGCCAGCAGACAGGGGAGCTCCTACAATGAGCAGTTCTTC
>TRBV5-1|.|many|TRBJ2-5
CASSPLDPGGETQYF
TGCGCCAGCAGCCCACTAGACCCCGGCGGAGAGACCCAGTACTTC